This entry is about one T cell receptor beta chain. The sample comes from a study of blood T cell repertoires in COVID-19. Whole-study context: Acute-phase and convalescent COVID-19 samples originated in the United States, Italy and Spain. T cells, B-cell-depleted T cells, or PBMCs supplied cDNA or gDNA.

Original analysis: For nucleated cells, counts were estimated from reference gene primer amplification. Data came from immunoSEQ multiplex PCR; TCRdb stores just in-frame clones and leaves some out. V and J calls and clone size are those listed in that table; D and trimming were worked out from the DNA. The sample shows over 70,000 clones, more than 75% of them seen only once. The TCR comes from a human donor in a cohort sampled during active COVID-19. Sequencing was done on a sample of peripheral blood.

In nucleotides, the CDR3 is TGTGCCAGCAGCCACTACGAAGGGACTAGTAGGGATGAGCAGTTCTTC. Translating gives CASSHYEGTSRDEQFF. The genes are TRBV3-1 (or the pseudogene TRBV3-2) and TRBJ2-1; 8 bases align to TRBD2. This CDR3 has 16 residues. V lost 3 bases and J lost 8; bases outside the gene matches: 12. CDR1 LGHDT and CDR2 YNNKEL come from the germline V gene (reference sequence).